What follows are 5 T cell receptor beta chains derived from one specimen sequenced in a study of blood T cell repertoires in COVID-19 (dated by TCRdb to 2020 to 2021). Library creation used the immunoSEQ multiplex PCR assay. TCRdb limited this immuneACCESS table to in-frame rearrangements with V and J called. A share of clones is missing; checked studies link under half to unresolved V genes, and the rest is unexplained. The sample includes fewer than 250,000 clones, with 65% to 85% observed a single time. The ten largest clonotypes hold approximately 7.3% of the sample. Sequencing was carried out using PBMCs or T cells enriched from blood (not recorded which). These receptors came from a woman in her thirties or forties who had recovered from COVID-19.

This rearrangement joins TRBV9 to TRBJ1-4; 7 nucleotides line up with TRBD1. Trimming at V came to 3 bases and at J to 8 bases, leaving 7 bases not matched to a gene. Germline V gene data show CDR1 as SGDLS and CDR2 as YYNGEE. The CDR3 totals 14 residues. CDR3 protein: CASSGQGSGEKLFF. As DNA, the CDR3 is TGTGCCAGCAGCGGACAGGGAAGTGGGGAAAAACTGTTTTTT.

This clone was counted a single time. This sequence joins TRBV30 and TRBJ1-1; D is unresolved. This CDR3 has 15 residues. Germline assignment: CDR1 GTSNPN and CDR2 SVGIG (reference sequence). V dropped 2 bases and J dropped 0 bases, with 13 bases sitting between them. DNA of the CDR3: TGTGCCTGGAGTATTGGAGCGAACCTGAACACTGAAGCTTTCTTT. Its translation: CAWSIGANLNTEAFF. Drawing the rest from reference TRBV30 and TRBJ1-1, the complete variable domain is SQTIHQWPATLVQPVGSPLSLECTVEGTSNPNLYWYRQAAGRGLQLLFYSVGIGQISSEVPQNLSASRPQDRQFILSSKKLLLSDSGFYLCAWSIGANLNTEAFFGQGTRLTVV.

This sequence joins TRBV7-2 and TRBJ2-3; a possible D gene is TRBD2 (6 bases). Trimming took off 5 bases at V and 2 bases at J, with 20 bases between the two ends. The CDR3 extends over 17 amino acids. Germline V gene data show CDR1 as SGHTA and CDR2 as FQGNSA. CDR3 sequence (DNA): TGTGCCAGCAGCCGTCCCCCCGGGAGCACCGCCACAGATACGCAGTATTTT. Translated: CASSRPPGSTATDTQYF.

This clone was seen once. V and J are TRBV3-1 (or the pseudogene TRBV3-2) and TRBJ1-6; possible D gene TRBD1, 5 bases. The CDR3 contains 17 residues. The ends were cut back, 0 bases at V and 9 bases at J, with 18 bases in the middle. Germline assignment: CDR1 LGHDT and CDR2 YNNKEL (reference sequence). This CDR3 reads CASSQEQRQPHGSPLHF. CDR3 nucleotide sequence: TGTGCCAGCAGCCAAGAGCAGCGACAGCCACATGGTTCACCCCTCCACTTT.

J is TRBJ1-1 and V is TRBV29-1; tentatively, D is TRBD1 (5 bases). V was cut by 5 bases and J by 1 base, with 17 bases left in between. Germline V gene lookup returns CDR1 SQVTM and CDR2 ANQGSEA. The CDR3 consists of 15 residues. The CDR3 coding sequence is TGCAGCGTTAGCATCCTTACAGGCTGGAACACTGAAGCTTTCTTT. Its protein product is CSVSILTGWNTEAFF.